Each of the 28 T cell receptor beta chains below was sequenced from the same sample in a study of blood T cell repertoires in COVID-19. Libraries were prepared by immunoSEQ multiplex PCR; TCRdb keeps only in-frame clonotypes and omits some of them. This sample has about 310,000 clones, with over 80% found just once. The sequencing sample was made of PBMCs or T cells enriched from blood (not recorded which). These TCRs come from a woman aged 18-29 years who had recovered from COVID-19.

The V gene is TRBV4-3, the J gene TRBJ2-5; 12 bases agree with TRBD2. The germline V gene encodes CDR1 LGHNA and CDR2 YSLEER. With V trimmed by 5 bases and J by 3 bases, 7 bases remained unmatched. The CDR3 extends over 16 amino acids. CDR3: CASSALAGGQKETQYF. The CDR3 nucleotides read TGCGCCAGCAGCGCGCTAGCGGGGGGGCAGAAAGAGACCCAGTACTTC.

The J gene is TRBJ1-1, the V gene TRBV27; tentatively, D is TRBD1 (6 bases). Germline-derived CDR1 and CDR2 are MNHEY and SMNVEV (reference sequence). This CDR3 has 14 amino acids. The V end lost 6 bases, the J end lost 4 bases, and 15 bases lay between the germline ends. CDR3: CASSPRGHGTEAFF. The CDR3, as DNA: TGTGCCAGCAGCCCCAGGGGTCACGGCACTGAAGCTTTCTTT.

The chain is built from TRBV7-9 and TRBJ2-3; D remains ambiguous. The CDR3 runs to 12 residues. The germline V and J ends were trimmed by 3 bases and 6 bases, with 7 bases remaining between them. CDR1 is SEHNR and CDR2 is FQNEAQ in the germline V gene (reference sequence). CDR3 nucleotide sequence: TGTGCCAGCAGCTTTGTCTCGGATACGCAGTATTTT. This codes for CASSFVSDTQYF.

As regards this clone: Other DNA sequences in this specimen translate into the identical CDR3. The chain has TRBV30 and TRBJ1-5; D perhaps matches TRBD1 (5 bases). V was shortened by 2 bases and J by 4 bases, with 9 bases between the two germline ends. Germline V CDR1 and CDR2: GTSNPN, SVGIG (reference sequence). CDR3 length equals 13 residues. CDR3 DNA sequence: TGTGCCTGGAGTTTAAAGGGGAATCAGCCCCAGCATTTT. It encodes CAWSLKGNQPQHF.

On this clone: The germline gene is not matched at one end of the junction; a read error may be the cause. In nucleotides, the CDR3 is TGTGCCAGCAGCTTAGCCGGACTAGCGGGAGGGCCTATCCTACTCTTC. This gives the protein CASSLAGLAGGPILLF. The chain is built from TRBV7-2 and TRBJ2-1, with 15 bases lining up with TRBD2. CDR1 and CDR2 (germline): SGHTA, FQGNSA. The CDR3 length is 16 residues.

The J gene is TRBJ1-1, the V gene TRBV27; D gene uncertain. V lost 1 base to trimming and J lost 3 bases, with 12 bases between them. Germline V gives CDR1 MNHEY, CDR2 SMNVEV (reference sequence). This CDR3 is built from 15 residues. CDR3 in DNA: TGTGCCAGCAGTTTATTCGGGGTATCGGACACTGAAGCTTTCTTT. This codes for CASSLFGVSDTEAFF.

Here the CDR3 reads CASSLPSGSNEQYF. The CDR3 nucleotides read TGTGCCAGCAGCTTGCCTAGCGGGAGTAACGAGCAGTACTTC. J is TRBJ2-7 and V is TRBV5-4; the match to TRBD2 covers 10 bases. Germline V gene lookup returns CDR1 SGHNT and CDR2 YYREEE (reference sequence). CDR3 size: 14 residues. After removal of 1 base from V and 5 bases from J, the junction contained 3 bases not matched to a gene.

The V gene is TRBV12-3 or TRBV12-4, the J gene TRBJ2-2, with D possibly TRBD2 on 7 matching bases. This CDR3 spans 13 amino acids. Trimming cost V 3 bases and J 7 bases, with 9 bases left between them. The CDR3: CASSFGGHGELFF. The DNA for the CDR3 is TGTGCCAGCAGTTTCGGGGGGCACGGGGAGCTGTTTTTT.

The chain uses TRBV7-6 and TRBJ2-7; 12 positions match TRBD2. This CDR3 has 17 residues. Per the germline V gene, CDR1 is SGHVS and CDR2 is FNYEAQ. Unmatched junction bases numbered 8, after V lost 1 base and J lost 4 bases. The CDR3 spells CASSLDATSGRSYEQYF. The CDR3 nucleotides are TGTGCCAGCAGCTTAGACGCTACTAGCGGGAGGTCTTACGAGCAGTACTTC.

The V call is TRBV7-2, the J call TRBJ2-7, with TRBD2 matching 9 bases. Trimming took 5 bases from V and 3 from J; bases not matched to a gene: 8. The CDR3 extends over 15 amino acids. The V gene's germline CDR1 is SGHTA and CDR2 FQGNSA. CDR3 region: CASSPLAGASYEQYF. CDR3 nucleotides: TGTGCCAGCAGCCCCTTAGCGGGAGCAAGCTACGAGCAGTACTTC.

This clone was observed once. The chain links TRBV6-5 to TRBJ2-7; 7 nucleotides align to TRBD2. The V segment lost 6 bases and the J segment 5 bases; nucleotides outside the gene matches: 7. The CDR3 length is 13 residues. CDR1 and CDR2 (germline): MNHEY, SVGAGI. CDR3 DNA: TGTGCCAGCAGCGGGGGAGGGTACCACGAGCAGTACTTC. Translated, it gives CASSGGGYHEQYF.

The chain employs TRBV5-1 and TRBJ2-7, with a possible D match to TRBD1 (6 bases). CDR1 is SGHRS and CDR2 is YFSETQ in the germline V gene. The CDR3 has 17 amino acids. V lost 0 bases to trimming and J lost 0 bases, with 16 bases between them. The CDR3 protein is CASSLAYQGGDSYEQYF. The CDR3 coding sequence is TGCGCCAGCAGCTTGGCCTATCAAGGGGGAGACTCCTACGAGCAGTACTTC.

This rearrangement joins TRBV3-1 (or the pseudogene TRBV3-2) to TRBJ2-2, with TRBD1 matching 10 bases. This CDR3 has 14 amino acids. V lost 6 bases, J lost 5 bases, and 3 bases stayed unmatched. CDR1 and CDR2 (germline): LGHDT, YNNKEL (reference sequence). The CDR3 loop reads CASRPGQGTGELFF. The CDR3 DNA reads as TGTGCCAGCAGACCGGGACAGGGGACCGGGGAGCTGTTTTTT.

The chain has TRBV28 and TRBJ2-1; 7 bases match TRBD2. The CDR3 is 13 residues long. V lost 7 bases and J lost 7; bases outside the gene matches: 7. Germline CDR1 reads MDHEN; CDR2 reads SYDVKM. The CDR3 sequence: CASTVGGGNEQFF. The DNA for the CDR3 is TGTGCCAGCACCGTTGGGGGGGGTAATGAGCAGTTCTTC. Together with reference TRBV28 and TRBJ2-1, the CDR3 gives the full variable domain: DVKVTQSSRYLVKRTGEKVFLECVQDMDHENMFWYRQDPGLGLRLIYFSYDVKMKEKGDIPEGYSVSREKKERFSLILESASTNQTSMYLCASTVGGGNEQFFGPGTRLTVL.

The chain recombines TRBV24-1 with TRBJ2-3, with 9 positions matching TRBD1. This CDR3 is 18 amino acids long. Germline CDR1 and CDR2: KGHDR and SFDVKD. Losses at the gene ends were 3 bases for V and 0 bases for J; bases not matched to a gene: 9. The CDR3 DNA sequence: TGTGCCACCAGTGATCCTCGGACAGGGGAAGGAAGCACAGATACGCAGTATTTT. This translates into CATSDPRTGEGSTDTQYF.

The chain combines TRBV5-1 with TRBJ2-5, with 7 nucleotides matching TRBD2. J gave up 2 bases and V 2 bases, and 9 bases lay outside the gene matches. Germline CDR1 SGHRS, CDR2 YFSETQ. The CDR3 length is 16 residues. The CDR3 coding sequence is TGCGCCAGCAGCTTCGACCCTAGCGGTCTACAAGAGACCCAGTACTTC. Its translation: CASSFDPSGLQETQYF. The complete variable domain, with remaining parts taken from reference TRBV5-1 and TRBJ2-5, reads KAGVTQTPRYLIKTRGQQVTLSCSPISGHRSVSWYQQTPGQGLQFLFEYFSETQRNKGNFPGRFSGRQFSNSRSEMNVSTLELGDSALYLCASSFDPSGLQETQYFGPGTRLLVL.

J is TRBJ1-3 and V is TRBV5-1, with a weak D call TRBD1 (5 bases). The CDR3 totals 14 residues. Germline V gives CDR1 SGHRS, CDR2 YFSETQ. V was cut by 4 bases and J by 0 bases, with 8 bases left in between. The CDR3 DNA reads as TGCGCCAGCAGCGTAGACAGCTCTGGAAACACCATATATTTT. Translating it yields CASSVDSSGNTIYF.

The chain employs TRBV19 and TRBJ1-2, with D perhaps matching TRBD1 (5 bases). This CDR3 region has 16 residues. Trimming left V 3 bases short and J 7 bases short, with 21 bases between. The V gene's germline CDR1 is LNHDA and CDR2 SQIVND (reference sequence). The CDR3 is CASSITGAISRGGYTF. The DNA for the CDR3 is TGTGCCAGTAGTATCACAGGCGCCATTAGTAGGGGTGGCTACACCTTC. The whole variable domain, remainder taken from reference TRBV19 and TRBJ1-2, is DGGITQSPKYLFRKEGQNVTLSCEQNLNHDAMYWYRQDPGQGLRLIYYSQIVNDFQKGDIAEGYSVSREKKESFPLTVTSAQKNPTAFYLCASSITGAISRGGYTFGSGTRLTVV.

The rearrangement links TRBV21-1 to TRBJ2-6; the table's D call TRBD1 went unverified against the DNA. TRBV21-1 is an annotated pseudogene. The CDR3 is 18 amino acids. For the CDR3, the DNA is TGTGCCAGCCGCCTCCCGACAGACCACTTAGGAGGGGCCAACGTCCTGACTTTC. It specifies CASRLPTDHLGGANVLTF.

This chain connects TRBV7-8 to TRBJ2-7; tentatively, D is TRBD1 (6 bases). The CDR3 is 14 residues long. The V gene's germline CDR1 is SGHVS and CDR2 FQNEAQ. V dropped 4 bases and J dropped 0 bases, with 10 bases sitting between them. The CDR3 reads CASSSTGSSYEQYF. As DNA, the CDR3 is TGTGCCAGCAGCTCCACAGGGAGCTCCTACGAGCAGTACTTC.

This chain connects TRBV11-3 to TRBJ2-1, with 13 bases that match TRBD2. V trimming: 4 bases; J trimming: 8 bases; junction bases outside the gene matches: 5. This CDR3 has 15 amino acids. Germline CDR1 and CDR2: SGHNT and YENEEA. Written as DNA, the CDR3 is TGTGCCAGCAGCTCCCGGACTAGCGGGGGAGATGAGCAGTTCTTC. Amino acid sequence: CASSSRTSGGDEQFF.

The rearrangement joins TRBV28 to TRBJ1-1, with 8 bases lining up with TRBD1. Trimming removed 6 bases from V and 9 bases from J; junction bases left unmatched: 6. The CDR3 covers 12 residues. Germline values: CDR1 MDHEN, CDR2 SYDVKM. CDR3 amino acids: CASRPTGVKAFF. DNA for the CDR3: TGTGCCAGCAGACCGACAGGGGTAAAAGCTTTCTTT.

The gene calls are TRBV6-5 and TRBJ1-1; D is perhaps TRBD1 (6 bases). The CDR3 spans 14 residues. CDR1 is MNHEY, CDR2 SVGAGI, per germline. Trimming took 2 bases from V and 11 from J, leaving 18 bases between them. In DNA, the CDR3 is TGTGCCAGCAGTTACCTACAGGGTAAAGATGGGGCTTTCTTT. Protein sequence: CASSYLQGKDGAFF.

This clone was picked up one time. The V and J genes are TRBV7-6 and TRBJ1-1, with 7 nucleotides matching TRBD1. The CDR3 contains 17 residues. V lost 4 bases and J lost 0; bases outside the gene matches: 11. CDR1 is SGHVS and CDR2 is FNYEAQ in the germline V gene. The CDR3 DNA follows: TGTGCCAGCAGCTCCCGGTCGACAGGGAATATGAACACTGAAGCTTTCTTT. As protein: CASSSRSTGNMNTEAFF.

The V gene is TRBV27, the J gene TRBJ1-6, with D unresolved. Trimming shortened V by 8 bases and J by 0 bases, and 11 bases separated the two germline ends. Looked up from germline, CDR1 is MNHEY and CDR2 is SMNVEV (reference sequence). The CDR3 consists of 15 residues. CDR3 coding DNA: TGTGCCAGCCTAGCAAGTAGCTCCTATAATTCACCCCTCCACTTT. Translated, it gives CASLASSSYNSPLHF.

The rearrangement links TRBV7-9 to TRBJ2-7, with 9 positions matching TRBD1. With 5 bases clipped from V and 2 bases from J, the junction kept 7 bases outside the gene matches. Per the germline V gene, CDR1 is SEHNR and CDR2 is FQNEAQ (reference sequence). The CDR3 covers 15 residues. CDR3: CASSVGQGAPYEQYF. The CDR3 DNA reads TGTGCCAGCAGCGTGGGACAGGGAGCCCCCTACGAGCAGTACTTC.

The V gene is TRBV7-6, the J gene TRBJ2-2; 8 positions agree with TRBD1. This CDR3 contains 15 residues. Germline V lookup: CDR1 SGHVS, CDR2 FNYEAQ. V shed 6 bases, J shed 0 bases, and the junction held 3 bases outside the gene matches. The CDR3 sequence: CASRMGQANTGELFF. The CDR3 nucleotides are TGTGCCAGCAGAATGGGACAGGCGAACACCGGGGAGCTGTTTTTT.

The chain recombines TRBV7-3 with TRBJ1-1, with a weak D call TRBD1 (5 bases). There are 13 residues in the CDR3. Germline CDR1 and CDR2: SGHTA and FQGTGA. V lost 5 bases to trimming and J lost 0 bases, with 7 bases between them. The CDR3 DNA is TGTGCCAGCAGCCGACAGATGAACACTGAAGCTTTCTTT. Protein product: CASSRQMNTEAFF. The complete variable domain, with remaining parts taken from reference TRBV7-3 and TRBJ1-1, reads GAGVSQTPSNKVTEKGKYVELRCDPISGHTALYWYRQSLGQGPEFLIYFQGTGAADDSGLPNDRFFAVRPEGSVSTLKIQRTERGDSAVYLCASSRQMNTEAFFGQGTRLTVV.